These 19 T cell receptor beta chains were sequenced from one sample in a study of CD8+ T cells in alopecia areata. Sequencing templates came from extracted RNA that was reverse transcribed into cDNA. Generated by immunoSEQ multiplex PCR, the TCRdb table keeps only in-frame clones and is missing some. Among about 140,000 clones listed, around 86% were seen once. The sample's treatment: oral pan-JAK inhibitor, 5-10 mg twice daily. This material consisted of CD8+ T cells sorted from blood, taken at week 4, from a patient treated with tofacitinib. Receptors originate from a human donor with alopecia areata.

This chain uses TRBV30 with TRBJ2-3, with unresolved D. CDR3 length: 15 amino acids. In germline, CDR1 is GTSNPN, CDR2 SVGIG (reference sequence). Trimming pared 0 bases from V and 2 bases from J, leaving 12 bases between. CDR3 region: CAWSVQLFSTDTQYF. The CDR3 DNA is TGTGCCTGGAGTGTACAACTATTCTCCACAGATACGCAGTATTTT. Filled out from reference TRBV30 and TRBJ2-3, the complete variable domain reads SQTIHQWPATLVQPVGSPLSLECTVEGTSNPNLYWYRQAAGRGLQLLFYSVGIGQISSEVPQNLSASRPQDRQFILSSKKLLLSDSGFYLCAWSVQLFSTDTQYFGPGTRLTVL.

The chain links TRBV11-2 to TRBJ2-7; possible D gene TRBD2, 5 bases. Germline V gene data show CDR1 as SGHAT and CDR2 as FQNNGV. With 2 bases removed from V and 3 bases from J, the gap between germline ends came to 17 bases. The CDR3 has 16 residues. This CDR3 is CASSLLLGDPLYEQYF. The CDR3 nucleotides read TGTGCCAGCAGCTTATTACTGGGAGACCCCCTCTACGAGCAGTACTTC.

CDR3 region: CASSSPRTGPNEKLFF. As DNA, the CDR3 is TGTGCCAGCAGTTCCCCGCGGACAGGGCCTAATGAAAAACTGTTTTTT. The chain employs TRBV27 and TRBJ1-4; 8 bases are shared with TRBD1. Germline-derived CDR1 and CDR2 are MNHEY and SMNVEV (reference sequence). Trimming removed 4 bases from V and 3 bases from J; junction bases left unmatched: 7. The CDR3 spans 16 residues.

In regard to this clone: Germline and junction disagree at one end, which may indicate a read error. The V call is TRBV14, the J call TRBJ1-1, with TRBD1 identical over 7 bases. The length of the CDR3 is 14 residues. Germline V gene data show CDR1 as SGHDN and CDR2 as FVKESK. In DNA, the CDR3 is TGTGCCAGCAGCCGGCGGGACAGACCAGACCATGCTCTCTTT. It codes for CASSRRDRPDHALF.

This chain uses TRBV29-1 with TRBJ2-2; 12 bases are a match to TRBD2. The CDR3 contains 17 residues. Trimming cost V 1 base and J 8 bases; bases outside gene matches: 11. Germline V gene sequence: CDR1 SQVTM, CDR2 ANQGSEA. CDR3 loop: CSVEGPLAGGPTGELFF. CDR3 nucleotide sequence: TGCAGCGTTGAAGGCCCCCTAGCGGGGGGGCCGACGGGGGAGCTGTTTTTT.

This clone came up a few times. The chain couples TRBV28 to TRBJ2-7; no definite D call. The CDR3 loop spans 12 amino acids. Germline lookup yields CDR1 MDHEN and CDR2 SYDVKM. V was clipped by 2 bases and J by 4 bases, with 6 bases between them. CDR3 sequence reads: CASSLRGYEQYF. The CDR3 nucleotides are TGTGCCAGCAGTTTAAGAGGTTACGAGCAGTACTTC.

V gene TRBV9 combines with J gene TRBJ2-1, with 9 bases identical to TRBD1. Germline CDR1 is SGDLS and CDR2 is YYNGEE. This CDR3 is built from 17 residues. The V and J ends lost 0 bases and 0 bases, in that order; junction bases with no gene match: 4. CDR3: CASSVAHRGLSYNEQFF. For the CDR3, the DNA is TGTGCCAGCAGCGTAGCCCACAGGGGGCTCTCCTACAATGAGCAGTTCTTC.

The chain carries TRBV6-1 and TRBJ2-3; maybe TRBD2 (6 bases). Per germline, CDR1 MNHNS and CDR2 SASEGT. The CDR3 contains 12 residues. Trimming took off 4 bases at V and 5 bases at J, with 7 bases between the two ends. CDR3 DNA: TGTGCCAGCAGTGTCGGGGGAGATACGCAGTATTTT. Protein product: CASSVGGDTQYF.

The chain employs TRBV4-2 and TRBJ2-1; 9 bases fit TRBD1. The CDR3 covers 15 residues. J was trimmed by 8 bases and V by 6 bases; bases with no gene match: 11. Germline V gene sequence: CDR1 LGHNA, CDR2 YNFKEQ. The CDR3: CASRLGQGDYHEQFF. DNA of the CDR3: TGTGCCAGCAGATTGGGACAGGGAGATTACCATGAGCAGTTCTTC.

V and J are TRBV9 and TRBJ1-1; D might be TRBD1 (5 bases). Per the germline V gene, CDR1 is SGDLS and CDR2 is YYNGEE. The V gene lost 3 bases and the J gene lost 7 bases, with 13 bases spanning the gap. This CDR3 region has 13 residues. CDR3 DNA sequence: TGTGCCAGCAGCGCCAGAAGGGGAGGTGAAGCTTTCTTT. Its protein is CASSARRGGEAFF.

The J gene is TRBJ2-5, the V gene TRBV2; D possibly corresponds to TRBD2 (6 bases). The V gene lost 7 bases and the J gene lost 5 bases, with 11 bases spanning the gap. The CDR3 is 12 residues long. The germline CDR1 and CDR2 sequences are SNHLY and FYNNEI. This CDR3 is CASMPGVETQYF. In nucleotides, the CDR3 is TGTGCCAGCATGCCGGGAGTGGAGACCCAGTACTTC.

The rearrangement joins TRBV15 to TRBJ2-4, with unresolved D. V lost 1 base, J lost 0 bases, and 13 bases lay in between. The germline CDR1 and CDR2 sequences are LNHNV and YYDKDF (reference sequence). The CDR3 contains 17 residues. The CDR3 DNA reads as TGTGCCACCAGCAGAGGTGATCAGACCTTAGCCAAAAACATTCAGTACTTC. Protein: CATSRGDQTLAKNIQYF.

This chain connects TRBV9 to TRBJ2-5; 7 bases match TRBD2. CDR3 length equals 14 residues. The germline gives CDR1 SGDLS, CDR2 YYNGEE. The V and J ends lost 3 bases and 2 bases, in that order; junction bases with no gene match: 4. This CDR3 reads CASSEGGWQETQYF. In nucleotides, the CDR3 is TGTGCCAGCAGCGAGGGAGGGTGGCAAGAGACCCAGTACTTC.

The CDR3 region has the DNA TGTGCCAGCAGCCCAGACCTGGTCGGAAAGTACGGAGCTTTCTTT. Its translation is CASSPDLVGKYGAFF. The chain couples TRBV7-9 to TRBJ1-1; the D is unclear. The CDR3 consists of 15 residues. The germline gives CDR1 SEHNR, CDR2 FQNEAQ (reference sequence). V lost 5 bases and J 10 bases, leaving 23 bases between the germline ends.

The V gene is TRBV6-5, the J gene TRBJ1-4; D ambiguous. This CDR3 region has 14 residues. V was clipped by 0 bases and J by 6 bases, with 8 bases between them. In germline, CDR1 is MNHEY, CDR2 SVGAGI. CDR3 sequence: CASSYSSEDEKLFF. CDR3 nucleotide sequence: TGTGCCAGCAGTTACTCATCAGAGGATGAAAAACTGTTTTTT.

The chain uses TRBV29-1 and TRBJ1-1; D gene uncertain. The germline V and J ends were trimmed by 3 bases and 1 base, with 3 bases remaining between them. The CDR3 spans 11 residues. Per the germline V gene, CDR1 is SQVTM and CDR2 is ANQGSEA. The CDR3 sequence is CSVDRNTEAFF. In DNA form, the CDR3 reads TGCAGCGTTGACAGGAACACTGAAGCTTTCTTT.

This sequence joins TRBV29-1 and TRBJ2-3; 9 nucleotides align to TRBD2. The CDR3 loop spans 13 amino acids. V lost 5 bases, J lost 6 bases, and 6 bases stayed unmatched. The germline V gene encodes CDR1 SQVTM and CDR2 ANQGSEA. CDR3 DNA sequence: TGCAGCGTTCCGGGACTAGCAAGGGATACGCAGTATTTT. Amino acids: CSVPGLARDTQYF.

The chain joins TRBV7-6 to TRBJ2-7; D may be TRBD2 (5 bases). This CDR3 is built from 14 residues. V was cut by 1 base and J by 5 bases, with 12 bases left in between. Germline V gene data show CDR1 as SGHVS and CDR2 as FNYEAQ. In DNA form, the CDR3 reads TGTGCCAGCAGCTTAGGTAGTAGCGTGCACGAGCAGTACTTC. This codes for CASSLGSSVHEQYF.

As concerns this clone: The same CDR3 also results from other DNA sequences found in this sample. The CDR3: CSVEDRGYGYTF. CDR3 nucleotides: TGCAGCGTTGAAGATAGAGGCTATGGCTACACCTTC. V gene TRBV29-1 combines with J gene TRBJ1-2; D ambiguous. The CDR3 covers 12 residues. Germline CDR1 is SQVTM and CDR2 is ANQGSEA. V gave up 0 bases and J gave up 4 bases, with 6 bases separating them.